Shown below are 14 T cell receptor beta chains from a single sample sequenced in a study of blood T cell repertoires in COVID-19 (dated by TCRdb to 2019 to 2021). The method was the immunoSEQ multiplex PCR assay. What TCRdb holds here is the immuneACCESS table cut down to in-frame rearrangements. Part of the clones is not present; checked against another copy, under half of the missing clones reflect an unresolved V gene, and the others are unexplained. The sample table holds about 370,000 clones, of which around 87% were seen once. Over 0.95% of the sample comes from the top ten. Input material: PBMCs or T cells enriched from blood (not recorded which). The receptor source for this set is a man aged 18 to 30 who had recovered from COVID-19.

In this sample, this clone turned up once. The gene calls are TRBV27 and TRBJ2-2; no firm D call. This CDR3 has 13 amino acids. In germline, CDR1 is MNHEY, CDR2 SMNVEV (reference sequence). Trimming stripped 0 bases from V and 6 bases from J, with 5 bases between. The CDR3 spells CASSLSQAGELFF. The CDR3 DNA follows: TGTGCCAGCAGTTTATCCCAGGCCGGGGAGCTGTTTTTT.

This clone was picked up one time. The rearrangement joins TRBV4-1 to TRBJ1-5, with D possibly being TRBD1 (6 bases). The CDR3 has 14 residues. Germline CDR1 is MGHRA and CDR2 is YSYEKL. V was trimmed by 4 bases and J by 1 base, leaving 8 bases between them. The CDR3: CASSRQDSNQPQHF. As DNA, the CDR3 is TGCGCCAGCAGCCGACAGGACAGCAATCAGCCCCAGCATTTT.

As for this clone: Other DNA sequences of this sample code for an identical CDR3. The DNA of the CDR3 is TGCGCCAGCAGTGATCAGAACACCGGGGAGCTGTTTTTT. Residues: CASSDQNTGELFF. The chain uses TRBV10-1 and TRBJ2-2; D gene ambiguous. Germline-derived CDR1 and CDR2 are WNHNN and SYGVQD (reference sequence). The CDR3 spans 13 residues. V lost 3 bases to trimming and J lost 1 base, with 3 bases between them.

V is TRBV5-4 and J is TRBJ2-3; 14 bases fit TRBD2. The CDR3 loop spans 18 amino acids. Per the germline V gene, CDR1 is SGHNT and CDR2 is YYREEE (reference sequence). Trimming at V came to 4 bases and at J to 3 bases, leaving 10 bases not matched to a gene. The CDR3 DNA reads as TGTGCCAGCAGCGCTGGGACTAGCGGGAGTCGGGGAACAGATACGCAGTATTTT. This translates into CASSAGTSGSRGTDTQYF.

This chain joins TRBV7-6 and TRBJ2-1; maybe TRBD1 (5 bases). Trimming removed 4 bases at V and 6 bases at J, with 16 bases between. Looked up from germline, CDR1 is SGHVS and CDR2 is FNYEAQ. The CDR3 length is 15 residues. CDR3 protein: CASSSQARGSNEQFF. CDR3 DNA sequence: TGTGCCAGCAGCTCACAGGCTCGCGGTTCCAATGAGCAGTTCTTC.

The chain links TRBV24-1 to TRBJ2-1; unclear D gene. This CDR3 is built from 14 residues. Germline V CDR1 and CDR2: KGHDR, SFDVKD. The ends were cut back, 2 bases at V and 6 bases at J, with 10 bases in the middle. The CDR3 here is CATSDSWLGNEQFF. For the CDR3, the DNA is TGTGCCACCAGTGATTCATGGCTTGGCAATGAGCAGTTCTTC.

CDR3 in DNA: TGTGCCAGCACCACCGGGACAGGGAACTTGGGCTACACCTTC. Protein product: CASTTGTGNLGYTF. The V call is TRBV2, the J call TRBJ1-2; TRBD1 matches at 9 bases. V lost 7 bases and J lost 8; bases outside the gene matches: 11. CDR3 size: 14 residues. Germline CDR1 reads SNHLY; CDR2 reads FYNNEI.

The gene calls are TRBV5-4 and TRBJ2-7; 8 bases are shared with TRBD1. CDR1 and CDR2 from the germline V gene are SGHNT and YYREEE (reference sequence). Losses at the gene ends were 6 bases for V and 7 bases for J; bases not matched to a gene: 15. CDR3 length: 15 residues. The DNA for the CDR3 is TGTGCCAGCATAAGGATGGGACAGGACCTAGGAGAGCAGTACTTC. Amino acids: CASIRMGQDLGEQYF.

The count of this clone is one. The rearrangement joins TRBV5-1 to TRBJ1-1; a possible D gene is TRBD1 (6 bases). Germline V gene lookup returns CDR1 SGHRS and CDR2 YFSETQ. CDR3 length: 15 residues. V was clipped by 4 bases and J by 1 base, with 14 bases between them. In nucleotides, the CDR3 is TGCGCCAGCAGCCTCTTTCAGGGGACGAACACTGAAGCTTTCTTT. It translates to CASSLFQGTNTEAFF.

In its sample, this clone was seen a few times. The gene calls are TRBV2 and TRBJ1-2; D is undetermined. Germline CDR1 SNHLY, CDR2 FYNNEI. The CDR3 loop spans 14 amino acids. V lost 7 bases, J lost 2 bases, and 14 bases lay in between. The CDR3 DNA reads TGTGCCAGCACCAAAGACACCCCCAACTATGGCTACACCTTC. Translation: CASTKDTPNYGYTF.

The J gene is TRBJ2-1, the V gene TRBV2, with D possibly matching TRBD1 (6 bases). CDR3 length equals 11 residues. The V gene's germline CDR1 is SNHLY and CDR2 FYNNEI. The V end lost 5 bases, the J end lost 10 bases, and 9 bases lay between the germline ends. The CDR3 region has the DNA TGTGCCAGCAGTTCACAGGGAGAGCAGTTCTTC. Translation gives CASSSQGEQFF.

This clone appeared a single time. This sample also contains other DNA sequences that code for the same CDR3. The chain is built from TRBV10-3 and TRBJ1-1, with D perhaps matching TRBD1 (6 bases). The CDR3 has 15 amino acids. In germline, CDR1 is ENHRY, CDR2 SYGVKD. The V gene lost 0 bases and the J gene lost 5 bases, with 13 bases spanning the gap. The CDR3: CAISESGGGGTEAFF. CDR3 coding DNA: TGTGCCATCAGTGAGTCGGGGGGGGGCGGAACTGAAGCTTTCTTT.

This chain links TRBV6-5 with TRBJ2-7, with 7 nucleotides matching TRBD1. Germline CDR1 is MNHEY and CDR2 is SVGAGI. The ends lost 5 bases at V and 0 bases at J; junction bases unmatched: 7. The CDR3 is made up of 15 amino acids. The CDR3 sequence: CASSRRDSGSYEQYF. As DNA, the CDR3 is TGTGCCAGCAGTAGAAGGGACAGTGGCTCCTACGAGCAGTACTTC.

V usage is TRBV5-4 and J usage is TRBJ1-2; D is uncertain. CDR1 and CDR2 from the germline V gene are SGHNT and YYREEE (reference sequence). The CDR3 contains 15 residues. Between the trimmed V and J ends, which lost 0 bases and 6 bases, there was a span of 15 bases. CDR3 sequence: CASSLGHGAYDGYTF. The CDR3 DNA is TGTGCCAGCAGCTTGGGGCATGGTGCTTACGATGGCTACACCTTC.